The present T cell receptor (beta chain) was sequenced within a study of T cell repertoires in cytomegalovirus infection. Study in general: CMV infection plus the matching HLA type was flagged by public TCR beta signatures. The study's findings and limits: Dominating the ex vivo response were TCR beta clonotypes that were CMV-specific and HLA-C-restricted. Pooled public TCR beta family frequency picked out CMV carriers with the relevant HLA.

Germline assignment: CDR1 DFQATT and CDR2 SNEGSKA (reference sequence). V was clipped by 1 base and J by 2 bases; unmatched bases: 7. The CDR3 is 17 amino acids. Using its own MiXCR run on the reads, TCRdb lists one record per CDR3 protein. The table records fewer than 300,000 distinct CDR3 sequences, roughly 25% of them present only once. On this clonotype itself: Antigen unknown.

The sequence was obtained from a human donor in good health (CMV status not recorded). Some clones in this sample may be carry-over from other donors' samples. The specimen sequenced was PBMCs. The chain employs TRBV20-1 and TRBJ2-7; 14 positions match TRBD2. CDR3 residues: CSARVPGLAGAPYEQYF. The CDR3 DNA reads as TGCAGTGCTAGAGTCCCGGGACTAGCGGGAGCGCCCTACGAGCAGTACTTC.